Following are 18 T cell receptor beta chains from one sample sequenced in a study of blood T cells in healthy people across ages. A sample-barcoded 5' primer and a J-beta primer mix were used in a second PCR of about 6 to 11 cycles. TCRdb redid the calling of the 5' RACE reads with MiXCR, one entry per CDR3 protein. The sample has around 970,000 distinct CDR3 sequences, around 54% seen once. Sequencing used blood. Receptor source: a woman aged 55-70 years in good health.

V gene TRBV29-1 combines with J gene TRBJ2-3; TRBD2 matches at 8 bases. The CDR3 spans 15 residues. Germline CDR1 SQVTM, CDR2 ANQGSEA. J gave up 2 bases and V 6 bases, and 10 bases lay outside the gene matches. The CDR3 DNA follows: TGCAGCGTCGAAAGCCCTAGCGGGCTCACAGATACGCAGTATTTT. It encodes CSVESPSGLTDTQYF.

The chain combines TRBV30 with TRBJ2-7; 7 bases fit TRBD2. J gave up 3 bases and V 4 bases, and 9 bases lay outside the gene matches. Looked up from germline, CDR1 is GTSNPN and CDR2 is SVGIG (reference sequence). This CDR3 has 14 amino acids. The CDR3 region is CAWTFGSGVYEQYF. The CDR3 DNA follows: TGTGCCTGGACCTTCGGGAGCGGGGTCTACGAGCAGTACTTC.

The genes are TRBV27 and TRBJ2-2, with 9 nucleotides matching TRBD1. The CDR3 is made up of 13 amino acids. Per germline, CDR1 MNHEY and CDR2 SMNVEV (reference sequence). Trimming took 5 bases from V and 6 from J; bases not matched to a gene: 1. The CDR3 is CASSTGGSGELFF. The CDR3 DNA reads TGTGCCAGCAGTACAGGGGGCTCCGGGGAGCTGTTTTTT.

CDR3 amino acids: CASSSPSGTGRLDGYTF. The CDR3 coding sequence is TGTGCCAGCAGCAGCCCTTCCGGGACAGGAAGGTTGGATGGCTACACCTTC. The chain employs TRBV6-1 and TRBJ1-2; TRBD1 aligns across 8 bases. This CDR3 has 17 residues. Per the germline V gene, CDR1 is MNHNS and CDR2 is SASEGT. J lost 6 bases, V lost 6 bases, and 18 bases had no gene match.

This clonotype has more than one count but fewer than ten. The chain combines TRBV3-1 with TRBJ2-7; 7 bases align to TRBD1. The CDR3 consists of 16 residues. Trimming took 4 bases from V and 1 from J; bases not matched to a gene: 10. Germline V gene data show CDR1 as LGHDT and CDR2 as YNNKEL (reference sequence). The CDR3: CASSRQGSSRSYEQYF. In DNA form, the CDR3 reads TGTGCCAGCAGCCGACAGGGTTCCTCAAGATCCTACGAGCAGTACTTC.

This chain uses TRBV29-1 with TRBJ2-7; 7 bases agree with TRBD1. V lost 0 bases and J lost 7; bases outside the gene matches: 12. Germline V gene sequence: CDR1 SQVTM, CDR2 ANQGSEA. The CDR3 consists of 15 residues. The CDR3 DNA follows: TGCAGCGTTGAAGATATTAAGGGGGCTCACAATGAGCAGTACTTC. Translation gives CSVEDIKGAHNEQYF.

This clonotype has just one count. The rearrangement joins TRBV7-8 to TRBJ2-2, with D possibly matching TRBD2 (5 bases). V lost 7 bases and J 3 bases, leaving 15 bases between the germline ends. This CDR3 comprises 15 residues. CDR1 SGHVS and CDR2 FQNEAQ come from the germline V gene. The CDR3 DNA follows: TGTGCCAGCAACACCGGGGAAGTCTACACCGGGGAGCTGTTTTTT. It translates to CASNTGEVYTGELFF.

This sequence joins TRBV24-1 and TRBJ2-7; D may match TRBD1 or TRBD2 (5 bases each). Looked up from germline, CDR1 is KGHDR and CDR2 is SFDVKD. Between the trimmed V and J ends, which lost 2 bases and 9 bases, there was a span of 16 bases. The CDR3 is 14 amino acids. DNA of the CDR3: TGTGCCACCAGTGATTGGGACCCGGCGGATACGCAGTACTTC. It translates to CATSDWDPADTQYF.

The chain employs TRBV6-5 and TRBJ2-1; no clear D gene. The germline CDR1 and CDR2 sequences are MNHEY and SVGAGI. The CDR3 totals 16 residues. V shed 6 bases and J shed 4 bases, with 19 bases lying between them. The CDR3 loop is CASRPGRYITYNEQFF. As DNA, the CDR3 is TGTGCCAGCAGACCCGGACGGTACATAACGTACAATGAGCAGTTCTTC.

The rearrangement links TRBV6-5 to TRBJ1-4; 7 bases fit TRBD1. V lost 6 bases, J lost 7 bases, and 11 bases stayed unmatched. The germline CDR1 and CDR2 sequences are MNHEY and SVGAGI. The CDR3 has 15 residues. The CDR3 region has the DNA TGTGCCAGCAGCTTCGACAGGGCCTTGGGTGAAAAACTGTTTTTT. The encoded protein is CASSFDRALGEKLFF.

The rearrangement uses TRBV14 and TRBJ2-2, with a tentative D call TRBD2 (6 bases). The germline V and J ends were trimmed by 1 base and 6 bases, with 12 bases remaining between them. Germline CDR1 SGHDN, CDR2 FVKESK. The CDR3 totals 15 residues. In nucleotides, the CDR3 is TGTGCCAGCAGCCAAGTATCATCGGGGGCCGGGGAGCTGTTTTTT. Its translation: CASSQVSSGAGELFF. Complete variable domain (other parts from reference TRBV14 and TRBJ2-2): EAGVTQFPSHSVIEKGQTVTLRCDPISGHDNLYWYRRVMGKEIKFLLHFVKESKQDESGMPNNRFLAERTGGTYSTLKVQPAELEDSGVYFCASSQVSSGAGELFFGEGSRLTVL.

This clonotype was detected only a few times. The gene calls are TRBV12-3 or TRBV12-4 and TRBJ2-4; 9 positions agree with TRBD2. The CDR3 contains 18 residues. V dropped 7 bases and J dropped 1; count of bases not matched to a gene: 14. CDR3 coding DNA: TGTGCCAGCAAACGTAGCGGGGGAGCCCCGGAGGCCAAAAACATTCAGTACTTC. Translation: CASKRSGGAPEAKNIQYF.

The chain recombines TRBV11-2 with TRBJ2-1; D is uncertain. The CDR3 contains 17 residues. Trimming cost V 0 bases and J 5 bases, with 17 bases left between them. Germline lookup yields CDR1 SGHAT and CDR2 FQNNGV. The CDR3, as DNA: TGTGCCAGCAGCTTAGACTGGACCATCGATCGAGACAATGAGCAGTTCTTC. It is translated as CASSLDWTIDRDNEQFF.

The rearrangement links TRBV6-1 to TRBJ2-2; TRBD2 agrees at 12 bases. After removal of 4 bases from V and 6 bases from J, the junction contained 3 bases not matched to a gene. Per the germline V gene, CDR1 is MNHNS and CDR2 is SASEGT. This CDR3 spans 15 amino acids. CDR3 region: CASSGTSGAAGELFF. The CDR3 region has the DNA TGTGCCAGCAGTGGGACTAGCGGGGCGGCCGGGGAGCTGTTTTTT.

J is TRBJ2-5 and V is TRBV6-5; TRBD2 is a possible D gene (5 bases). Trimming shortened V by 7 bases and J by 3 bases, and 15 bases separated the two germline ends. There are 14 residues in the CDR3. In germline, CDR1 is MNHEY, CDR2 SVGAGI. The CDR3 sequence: CASTHGVGEETQYF. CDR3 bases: TGTGCCAGCACCCACGGGGTCGGGGAAGAGACCCAGTACTTC.

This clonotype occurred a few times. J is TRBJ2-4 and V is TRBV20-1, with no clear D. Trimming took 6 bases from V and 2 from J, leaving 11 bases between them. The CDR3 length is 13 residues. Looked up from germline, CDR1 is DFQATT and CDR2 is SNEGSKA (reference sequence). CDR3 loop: CSAKGPSKNIQYF. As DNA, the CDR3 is TGCAGTGCCAAGGGTCCGTCCAAAAACATTCAGTACTTC.

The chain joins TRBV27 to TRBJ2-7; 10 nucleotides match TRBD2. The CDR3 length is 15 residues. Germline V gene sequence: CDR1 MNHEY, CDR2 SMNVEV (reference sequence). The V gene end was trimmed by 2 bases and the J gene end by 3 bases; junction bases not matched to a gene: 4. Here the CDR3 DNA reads TGTGCCAGCAGTTTAACGCCTAGCGGGAGCTACGAGCAGTACTTC. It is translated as CASSLTPSGSYEQYF.

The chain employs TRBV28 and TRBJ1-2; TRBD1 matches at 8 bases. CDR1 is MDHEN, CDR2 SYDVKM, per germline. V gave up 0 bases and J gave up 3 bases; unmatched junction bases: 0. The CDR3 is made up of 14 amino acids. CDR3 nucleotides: TGTGCCAGCAGTTTATGGACAGGGGACTATGGCTACACCTTC. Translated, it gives CASSLWTGDYGYTF.